The entry below gives a single TCR beta chain sequence along with its context. This sample was taken from a study of T cell responses to AZD1222 COVID-19 vaccine. Repertoires were generated with immunoSEQ multiplex PCR, while TCRdb's copy carries only in-frame clones and drops some. In the table there are roughly 140,000 clones, over 75% of which are singletons. The CDR3 is 13 amino acids. Germline loops: CDR1 SGHDN, CDR2 FVKESK. Trimming removed 2 bases at V and 1 base at J, with 2 bases between. This clonotype originated in an adult in good health. V and J are TRBV14 and TRBJ2-2; D remains ambiguous. Here the sequenced sample was peripheral blood, taken on day 0 of AZD1222 vaccination. The CDR3 DNA is TGTGCCAGCAGCCAAATGAACACCGGGGAGCTGTTTTTT. Translation: CASSQMNTGELFF.